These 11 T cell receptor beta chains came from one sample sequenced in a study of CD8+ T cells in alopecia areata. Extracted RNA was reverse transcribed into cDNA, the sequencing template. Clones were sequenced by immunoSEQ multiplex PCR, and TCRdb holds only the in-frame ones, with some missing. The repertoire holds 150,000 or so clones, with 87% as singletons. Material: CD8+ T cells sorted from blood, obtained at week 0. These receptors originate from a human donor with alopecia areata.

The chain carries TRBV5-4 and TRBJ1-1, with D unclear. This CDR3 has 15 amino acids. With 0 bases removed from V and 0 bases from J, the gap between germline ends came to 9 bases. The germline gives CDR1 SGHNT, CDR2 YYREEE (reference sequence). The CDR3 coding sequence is TGTGCCAGCAGCTTGGAGGCAGAGATGAACACTGAAGCTTTCTTT. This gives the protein CASSLEAEMNTEAFF.

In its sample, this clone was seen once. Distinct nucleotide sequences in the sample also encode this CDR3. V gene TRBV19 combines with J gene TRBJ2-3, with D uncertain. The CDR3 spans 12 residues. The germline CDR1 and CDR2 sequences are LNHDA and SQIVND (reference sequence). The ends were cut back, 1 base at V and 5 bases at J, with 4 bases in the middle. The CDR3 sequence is CASSIVGDTQYF. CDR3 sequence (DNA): TGTGCCAGTAGTATAGTAGGAGATACGCAGTATTTT.

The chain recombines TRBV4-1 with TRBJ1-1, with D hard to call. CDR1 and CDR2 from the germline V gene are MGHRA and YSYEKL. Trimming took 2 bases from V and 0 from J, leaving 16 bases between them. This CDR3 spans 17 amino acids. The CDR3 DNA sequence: TGCGCCAGCAGCCAAACCTCCGGGGAGACCATGAACACTGAAGCTTTCTTT. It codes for CASSQTSGETMNTEAFF.

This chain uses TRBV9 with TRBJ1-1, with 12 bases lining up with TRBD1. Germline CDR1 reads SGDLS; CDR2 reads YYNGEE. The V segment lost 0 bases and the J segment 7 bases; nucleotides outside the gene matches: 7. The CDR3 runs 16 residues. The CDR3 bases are TGTGCCAGCAGCGTAGGAGGGACAGGGGGCTATGGTGAAGCTTTCTTT. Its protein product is CASSVGGTGGYGEAFF. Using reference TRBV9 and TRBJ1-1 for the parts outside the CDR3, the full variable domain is DSGVTQTPKHLITATGQRVTLRCSPRSGDLSVYWYQQSLDQGLQFLIQYYNGEERAKGNILERFSAQQFPDLHSELNLSSLELGDSALYFCASSVGGTGGYGEAFFGQGTRLTVV.

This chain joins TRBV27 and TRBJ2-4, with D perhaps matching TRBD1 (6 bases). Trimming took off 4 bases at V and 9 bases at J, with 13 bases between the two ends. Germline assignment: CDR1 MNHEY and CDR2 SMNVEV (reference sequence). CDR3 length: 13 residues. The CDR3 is CASSSVQGIIQYF. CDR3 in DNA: TGTGCCAGCAGTTCAGTCCAGGGGATCATTCAGTACTTC.

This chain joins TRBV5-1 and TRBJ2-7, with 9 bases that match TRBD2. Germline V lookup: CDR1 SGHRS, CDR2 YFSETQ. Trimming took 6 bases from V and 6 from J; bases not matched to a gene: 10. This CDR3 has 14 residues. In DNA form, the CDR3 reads TGCGCCAGCAATGTGGCGGGAGGGCCCGTCGAGCAGTACTTC. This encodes CASNVAGGPVEQYF.

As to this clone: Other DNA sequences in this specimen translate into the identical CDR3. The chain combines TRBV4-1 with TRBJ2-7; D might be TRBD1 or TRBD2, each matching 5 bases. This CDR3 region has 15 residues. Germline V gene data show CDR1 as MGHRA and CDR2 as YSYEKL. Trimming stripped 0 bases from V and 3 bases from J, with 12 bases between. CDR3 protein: CASSQEARGRYEQYF. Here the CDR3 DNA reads TGCGCCAGCAGCCAAGAAGCTCGGGGCCGCTACGAGCAGTACTTC.

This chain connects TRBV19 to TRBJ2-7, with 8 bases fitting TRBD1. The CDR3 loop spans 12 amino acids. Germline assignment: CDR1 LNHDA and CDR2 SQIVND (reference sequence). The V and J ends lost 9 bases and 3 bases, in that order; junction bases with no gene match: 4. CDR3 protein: CASSGQDYEQYF. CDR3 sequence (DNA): TGTGCCAGCTCGGGACAGGACTACGAGCAGTACTTC.

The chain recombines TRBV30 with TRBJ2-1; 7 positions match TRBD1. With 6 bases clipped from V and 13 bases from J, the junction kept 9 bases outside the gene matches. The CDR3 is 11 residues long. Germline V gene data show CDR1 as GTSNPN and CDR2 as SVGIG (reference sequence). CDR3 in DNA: TGTGCCTGCCTGACGGGGACAGCTCAGTTCTTC. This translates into CACLTGTAQFF. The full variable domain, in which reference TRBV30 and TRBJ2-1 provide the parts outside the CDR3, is SQTIHQWPATLVQPVGSPLSLECTVEGTSNPNLYWYRQAAGRGLQLLFYSVGIGQISSEVPQNLSASRPQDRQFILSSKKLLLSDSGFYLCACLTGTAQFFGPGTRLTVL.

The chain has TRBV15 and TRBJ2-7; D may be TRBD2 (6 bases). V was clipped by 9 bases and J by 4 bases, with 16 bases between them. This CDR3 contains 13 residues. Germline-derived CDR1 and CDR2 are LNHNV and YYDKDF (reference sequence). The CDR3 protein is CATRTGVGYEQYF. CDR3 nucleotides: TGTGCCACTAGGACGGGGGTTGGGTACGAGCAGTACTTC.

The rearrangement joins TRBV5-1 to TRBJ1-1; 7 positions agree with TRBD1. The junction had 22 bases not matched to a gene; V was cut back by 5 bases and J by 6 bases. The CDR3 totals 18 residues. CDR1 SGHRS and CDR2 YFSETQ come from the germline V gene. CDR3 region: CASRQGVTGTRFVPEAFF. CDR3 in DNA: TGCGCCAGCAGACAGGGTGTGACAGGGACCCGCTTTGTCCCTGAAGCTTTCTTT.